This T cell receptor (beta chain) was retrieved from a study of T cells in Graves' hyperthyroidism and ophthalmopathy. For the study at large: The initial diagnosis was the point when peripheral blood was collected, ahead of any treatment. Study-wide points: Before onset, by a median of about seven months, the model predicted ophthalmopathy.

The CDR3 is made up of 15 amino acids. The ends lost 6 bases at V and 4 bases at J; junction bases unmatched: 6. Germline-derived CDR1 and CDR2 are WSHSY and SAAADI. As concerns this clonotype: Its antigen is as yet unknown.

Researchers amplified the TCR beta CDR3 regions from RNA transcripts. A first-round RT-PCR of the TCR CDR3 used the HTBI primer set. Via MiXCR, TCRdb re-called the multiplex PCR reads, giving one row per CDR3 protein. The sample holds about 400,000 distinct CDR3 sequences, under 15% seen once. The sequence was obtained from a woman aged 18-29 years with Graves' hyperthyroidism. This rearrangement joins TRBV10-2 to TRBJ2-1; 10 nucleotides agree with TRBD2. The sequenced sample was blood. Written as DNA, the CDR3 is TGCGCCAGCAGATCACTAGCGGGGAATTACAATGAGCAGTTCTTC. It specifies CASRSLAGNYNEQFF.